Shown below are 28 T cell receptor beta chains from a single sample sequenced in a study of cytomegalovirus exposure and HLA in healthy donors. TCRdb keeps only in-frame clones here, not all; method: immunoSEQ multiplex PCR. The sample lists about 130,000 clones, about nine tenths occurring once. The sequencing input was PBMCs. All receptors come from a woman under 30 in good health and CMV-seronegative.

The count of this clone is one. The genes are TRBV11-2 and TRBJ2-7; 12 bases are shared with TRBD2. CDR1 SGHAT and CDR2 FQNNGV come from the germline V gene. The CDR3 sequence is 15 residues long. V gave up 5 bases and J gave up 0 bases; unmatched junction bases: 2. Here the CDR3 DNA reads TGTGCCAGCAGCCTACTAGCGGGAGGCTCCTACGAGCAGTACTTC. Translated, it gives CASSLLAGGSYEQYF.

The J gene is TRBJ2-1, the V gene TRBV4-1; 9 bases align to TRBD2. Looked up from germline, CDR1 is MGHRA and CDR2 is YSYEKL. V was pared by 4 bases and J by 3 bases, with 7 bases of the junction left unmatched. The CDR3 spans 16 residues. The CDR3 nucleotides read TGCGCCAGCAGCCGTCAGACTAGCGGTCTCTACAATGAGCAGTTCTTC. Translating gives CASSRQTSGLYNEQFF.

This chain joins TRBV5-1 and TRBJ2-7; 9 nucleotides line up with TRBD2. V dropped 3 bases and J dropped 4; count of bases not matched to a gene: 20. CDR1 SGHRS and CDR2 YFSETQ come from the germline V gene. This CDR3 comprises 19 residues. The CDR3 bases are TGCGCCAGCAGCTCTGGCTTGGCGGGAGGGATCGGAGGAGGATACGAGCAGTACTTC. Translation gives CASSSGLAGGIGGGYEQYF.

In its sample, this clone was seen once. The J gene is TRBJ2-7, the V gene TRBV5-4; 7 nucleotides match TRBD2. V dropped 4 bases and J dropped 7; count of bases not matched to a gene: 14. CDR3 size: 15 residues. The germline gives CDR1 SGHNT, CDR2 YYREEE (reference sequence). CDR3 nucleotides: TGTGCCAGCAGCGGAGCGGGACTTCTTACGAGGGAGCAGTACTTC. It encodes CASSGAGLLTREQYF.

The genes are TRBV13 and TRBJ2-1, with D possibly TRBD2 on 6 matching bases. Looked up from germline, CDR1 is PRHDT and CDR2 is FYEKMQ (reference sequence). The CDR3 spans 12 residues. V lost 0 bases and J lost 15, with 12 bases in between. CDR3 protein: CASSLGRDRGFF. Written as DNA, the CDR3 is TGTGCCAGCAGCTTAGGGCGGGACCGCGGGTTCTTC.

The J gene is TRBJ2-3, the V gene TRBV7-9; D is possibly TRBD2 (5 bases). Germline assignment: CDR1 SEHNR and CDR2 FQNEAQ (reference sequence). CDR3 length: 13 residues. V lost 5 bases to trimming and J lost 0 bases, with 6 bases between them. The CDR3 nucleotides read TGTGCCAGCAGCGGAGGCAGCACAGATACGCAGTATTTT. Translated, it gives CASSGGSTDTQYF.

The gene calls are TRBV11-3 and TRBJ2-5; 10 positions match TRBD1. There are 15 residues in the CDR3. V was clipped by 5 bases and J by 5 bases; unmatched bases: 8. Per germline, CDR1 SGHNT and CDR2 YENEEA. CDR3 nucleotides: TGTGCCAGCAGCATCGGGACAGGGGATAAGGAGACCCAGTACTTC. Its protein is CASSIGTGDKETQYF.

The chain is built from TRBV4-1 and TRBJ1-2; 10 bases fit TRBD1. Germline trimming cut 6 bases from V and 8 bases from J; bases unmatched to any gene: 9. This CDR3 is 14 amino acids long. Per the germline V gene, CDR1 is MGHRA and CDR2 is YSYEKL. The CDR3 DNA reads TGCGCCAGCAGAAAAGCGGGACAGGGGAACGGCTACACCTTC. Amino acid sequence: CASRKAGQGNGYTF.

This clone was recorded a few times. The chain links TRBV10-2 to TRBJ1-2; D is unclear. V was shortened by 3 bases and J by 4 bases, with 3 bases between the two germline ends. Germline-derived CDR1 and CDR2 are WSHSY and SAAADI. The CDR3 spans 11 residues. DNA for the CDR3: TGCGCCAGCAGTGACGGCTATGGCTACACCTTC. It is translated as CASSDGYGYTF.

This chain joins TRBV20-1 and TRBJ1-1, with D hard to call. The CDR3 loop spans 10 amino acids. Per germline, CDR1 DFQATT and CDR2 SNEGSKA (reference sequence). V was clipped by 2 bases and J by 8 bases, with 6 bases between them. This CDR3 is CSARKEEAFF. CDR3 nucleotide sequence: TGCAGTGCTAGAAAGGAGGAAGCTTTCTTT.

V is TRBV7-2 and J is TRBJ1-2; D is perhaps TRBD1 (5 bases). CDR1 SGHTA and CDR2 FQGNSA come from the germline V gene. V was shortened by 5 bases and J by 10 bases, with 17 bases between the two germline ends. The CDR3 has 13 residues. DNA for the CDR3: TGTGCCAGCAGCCAAGGGGCAGGGTTGGACTACACCTTC. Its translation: CASSQGAGLDYTF. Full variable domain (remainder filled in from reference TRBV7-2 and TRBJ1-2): GAGVSQSPSNKVTEKGKDVELRCDPISGHTALYWYRQSLGQGLEFLIYFQGNSAPDKSGLPSDRFSAERTGGSVSTLTIQRTQQEDSAVYLCASSQGAGLDYTFGSGTRLTVV.

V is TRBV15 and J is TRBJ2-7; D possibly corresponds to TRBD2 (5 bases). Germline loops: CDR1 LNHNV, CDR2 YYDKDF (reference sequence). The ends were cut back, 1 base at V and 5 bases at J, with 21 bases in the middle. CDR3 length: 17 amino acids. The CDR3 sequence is CATSRVPGDRGRNEQYF. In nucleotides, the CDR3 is TGTGCCACCAGCAGAGTTCCCGGGGATCGTGGACGGAACGAGCAGTACTTC.

DNA for the CDR3: TGTGCCAGCGCCACTAACTCCTACGAGCAGTACTTC. It specifies CASATNSYEQYF. This chain links TRBV6-5 with TRBJ2-7; D ambiguous. V lost 8 bases to trimming and J lost 0 bases, with 8 bases between them. Germline lookup yields CDR1 MNHEY and CDR2 SVGAGI. This CDR3 is 12 amino acids long.

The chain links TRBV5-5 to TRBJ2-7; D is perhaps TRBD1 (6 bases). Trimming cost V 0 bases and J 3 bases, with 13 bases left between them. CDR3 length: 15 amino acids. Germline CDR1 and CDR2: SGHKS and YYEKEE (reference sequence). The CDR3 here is CASSLGPGDLYEQYF. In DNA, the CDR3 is TGTGCCAGCAGCTTGGGCCCAGGGGACCTCTACGAGCAGTACTTC. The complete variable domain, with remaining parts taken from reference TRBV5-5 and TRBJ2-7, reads DAGVTQSPTHLIKTRGQQVTLRCSPISGHKSVSWYQQVLGQGPQFIFQYYEKEERGRGNFPDRFSARQFPNYSSELNVNALLLGDSALYLCASSLGPGDLYEQYFGPGTRLTVT.

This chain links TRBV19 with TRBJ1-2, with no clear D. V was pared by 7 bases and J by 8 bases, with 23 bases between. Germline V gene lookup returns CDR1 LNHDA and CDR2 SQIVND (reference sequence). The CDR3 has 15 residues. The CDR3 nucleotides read TGTGCCAGTATCACCCCAGGCCGGGATCGGAACGGCTACACCTTC. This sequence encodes CASITPGRDRNGYTF.

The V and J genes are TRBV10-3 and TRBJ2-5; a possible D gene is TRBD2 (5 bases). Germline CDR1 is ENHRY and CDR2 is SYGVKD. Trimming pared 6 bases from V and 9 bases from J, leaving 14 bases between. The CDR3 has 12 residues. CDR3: CAISMGLRAQYF. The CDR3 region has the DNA TGTGCCATCAGCATGGGGTTGAGGGCCCAGTACTTC.

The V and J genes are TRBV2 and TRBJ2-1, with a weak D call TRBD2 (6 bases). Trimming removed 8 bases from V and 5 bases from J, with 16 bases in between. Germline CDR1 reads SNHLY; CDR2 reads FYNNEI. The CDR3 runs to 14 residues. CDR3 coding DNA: TGTGCCAGCCTACGAGGGACTTGGGACAATGAGCAGTTCTTC. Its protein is CASLRGTWDNEQFF.

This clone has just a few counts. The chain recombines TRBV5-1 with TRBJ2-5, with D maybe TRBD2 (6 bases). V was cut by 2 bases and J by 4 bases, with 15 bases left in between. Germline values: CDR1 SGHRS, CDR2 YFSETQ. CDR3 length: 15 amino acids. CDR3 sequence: CASSLRGTVGETQYF. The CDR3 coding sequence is TGCGCCAGCAGCTTACGTGGGACTGTAGGAGAGACCCAGTACTTC.

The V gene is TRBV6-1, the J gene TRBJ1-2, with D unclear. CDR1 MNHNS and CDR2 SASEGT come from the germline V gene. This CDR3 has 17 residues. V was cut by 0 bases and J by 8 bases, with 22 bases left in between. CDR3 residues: CASSEARRFRGVSGYTF. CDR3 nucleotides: TGTGCCAGCAGTGAAGCGCGGCGTTTCCGAGGTGTAAGCGGCTACACCTTC.

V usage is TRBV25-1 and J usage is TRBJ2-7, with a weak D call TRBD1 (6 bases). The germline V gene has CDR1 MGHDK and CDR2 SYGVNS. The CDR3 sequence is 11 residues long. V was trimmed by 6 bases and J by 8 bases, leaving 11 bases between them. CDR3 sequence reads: CASRTGPKQYF. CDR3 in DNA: TGTGCCAGCAGGACAGGCCCAAAGCAGTACTTC.

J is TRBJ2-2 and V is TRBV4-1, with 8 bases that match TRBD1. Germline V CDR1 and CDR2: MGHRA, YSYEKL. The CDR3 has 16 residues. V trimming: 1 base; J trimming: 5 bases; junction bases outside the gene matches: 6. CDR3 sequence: CASSQVSRGRTGELFF. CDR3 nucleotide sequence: TGCGCCAGCAGCCAAGTTTCCAGGGGGCGGACCGGGGAGCTGTTTTTT.

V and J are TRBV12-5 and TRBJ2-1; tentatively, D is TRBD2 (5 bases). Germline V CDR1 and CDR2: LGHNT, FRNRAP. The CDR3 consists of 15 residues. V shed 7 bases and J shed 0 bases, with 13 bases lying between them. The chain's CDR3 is CASDRADSSYNEQFF. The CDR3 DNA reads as TGTGCTAGTGACCGAGCGGATAGCTCCTACAATGAGCAGTTCTTC.

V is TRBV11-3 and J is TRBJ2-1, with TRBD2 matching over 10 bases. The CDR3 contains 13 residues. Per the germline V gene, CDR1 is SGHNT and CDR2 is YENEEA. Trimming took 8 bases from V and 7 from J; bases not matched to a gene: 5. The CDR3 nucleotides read TGTGCCAGCGCCAGCGGGAGGGGAAATGAGCAGTTCTTC. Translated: CASASGRGNEQFF.

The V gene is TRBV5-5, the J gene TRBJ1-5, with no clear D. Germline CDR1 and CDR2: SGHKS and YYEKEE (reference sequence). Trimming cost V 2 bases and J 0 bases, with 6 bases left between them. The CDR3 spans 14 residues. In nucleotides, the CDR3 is TGTGCCAGCAGCTTAAGCTATAGCAATCAGCCCCAGCATTTT. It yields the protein CASSLSYSNQPQHF.

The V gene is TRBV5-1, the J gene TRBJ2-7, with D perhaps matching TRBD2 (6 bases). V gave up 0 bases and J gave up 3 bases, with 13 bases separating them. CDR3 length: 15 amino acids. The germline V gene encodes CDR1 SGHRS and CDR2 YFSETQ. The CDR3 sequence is CASSLGWGDGYEQYF. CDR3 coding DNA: TGCGCCAGCAGCTTGGGGTGGGGGGACGGCTACGAGCAGTACTTC.

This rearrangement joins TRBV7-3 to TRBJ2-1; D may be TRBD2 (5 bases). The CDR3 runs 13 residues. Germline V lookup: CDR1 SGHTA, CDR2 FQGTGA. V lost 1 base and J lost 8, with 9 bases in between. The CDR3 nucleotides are TGTGCCAGCAGCTTAATGGGGAGTTATGAGCAGTTCTTC. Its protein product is CASSLMGSYEQFF.

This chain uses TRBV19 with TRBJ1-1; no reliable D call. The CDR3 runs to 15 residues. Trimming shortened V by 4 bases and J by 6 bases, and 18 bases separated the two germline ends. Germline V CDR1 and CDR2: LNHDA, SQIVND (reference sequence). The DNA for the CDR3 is TGTGCCAGTAGTACGTACGCGGGTAACGGCGCTGAAGCTTTCTTT. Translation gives CASSTYAGNGAEAFF. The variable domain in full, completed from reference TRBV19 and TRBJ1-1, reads DGGITQSPKYLFRKEGQNVTLSCEQNLNHDAMYWYRQDPGQGLRLIYYSQIVNDFQKGDIAEGYSVSREKKESFPLTVTSAQKNPTAFYLCASSTYAGNGAEAFFGQGTRLTVV.

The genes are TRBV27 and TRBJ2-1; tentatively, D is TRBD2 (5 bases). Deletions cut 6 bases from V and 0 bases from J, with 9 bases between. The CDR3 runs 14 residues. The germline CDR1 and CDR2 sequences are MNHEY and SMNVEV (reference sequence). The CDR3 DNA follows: TGTGCCAGCAGCGGACTGAGCTCCTACAATGAGCAGTTCTTC. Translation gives CASSGLSSYNEQFF.